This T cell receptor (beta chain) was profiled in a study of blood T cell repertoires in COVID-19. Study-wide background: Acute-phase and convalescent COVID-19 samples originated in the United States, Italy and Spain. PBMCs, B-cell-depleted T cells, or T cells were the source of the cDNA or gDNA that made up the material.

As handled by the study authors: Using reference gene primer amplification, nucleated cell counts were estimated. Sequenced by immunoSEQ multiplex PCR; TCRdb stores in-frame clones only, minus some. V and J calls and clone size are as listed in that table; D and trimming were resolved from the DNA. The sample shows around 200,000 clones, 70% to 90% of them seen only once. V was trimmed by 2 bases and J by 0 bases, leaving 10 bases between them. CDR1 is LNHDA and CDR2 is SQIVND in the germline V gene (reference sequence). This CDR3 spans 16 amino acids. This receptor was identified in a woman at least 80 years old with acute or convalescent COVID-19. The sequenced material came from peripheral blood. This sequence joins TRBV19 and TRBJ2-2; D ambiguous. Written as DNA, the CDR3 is TGTGCCAGTAGTATAACAGCCGGAACGAACACCGGGGAGCTGTTTTTT. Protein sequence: CASSITAGTNTGELFF.